This T cell receptor (beta chain) appears in the sequencing data of a study of T cells in Graves' hyperthyroidism and ophthalmopathy. Overall study findings and caveats: Ophthalmopathy and stable hyperthyroidism were told apart by a 13 V-J model. In blood, most of the thyroid clonotypes expanded above 0.001 were also present. It was a median about 6.5 months before onset that the model predicted ophthalmopathy.

This CDR3 is built from 14 residues. V lost 7 bases and J 8 bases, leaving 17 bases between the germline ends. Remarks on this clonotype: Its antigen remains unknown.

The source material, RNA transcripts, was used to amplify TCR beta CDR3 regions. First-round RT-PCR of the TCR CDR3 relied on the HTBI primer set. TCRdb analysed the multiplex PCR reads with MiXCR anew, one entry per CDR3 protein. Here the sample spans some 490,000 distinct CDR3 sequences, around a fifth being singletons. Every diagnosis used clinical symptoms, serum thyroxine and TRAb, thyroid ultrasound and orbital computed tomography. The clonotype was recovered from a woman aged 70 to 79 with Graves' ophthalmopathy. Input material: blood. The chain employs TRBV12-3 or TRBV12-4 and TRBJ2-2; a weak D match, TRBD2 (7 bases). The DNA of the CDR3 is TGTGCCAGCAAATTTAGGGGGGGCGGAGGGGAGCTGTTTTTT. Translated: CASKFRGGGGELFF.